A single TCR beta chain is shown here with its context. The sequenced target, TCR beta, came from blood CD8+ and CD4+ T cells. The CDR3 covers 20 residues. CDR1 is ENHRY and CDR2 is SYGVKD in the germline V gene. Trimming removed 10 bases from V and 1 base from J; junction bases left unmatched: 18. Reverse transcription of 0.5 to 1 ug RNA was carried out with random hexamers. TCRdb reprocessed the immunoSEQ multiplex PCR reads with MiXCR, giving one entry per CDR3 protein. The sample holds 100,000 to 150,000 distinct CDR3 sequences, more than 90% seen once. This sample was taken from a study of CD8 T cells in Susac syndrome.

The specimen sequenced was CD8+ T cells from PBMCs. V gene TRBV10-3 combines with J gene TRBJ2-1; 14 bases agree with TRBD2. The sequence came from a human donor with Susac syndrome. CDR3 in amino acids: CATNRVAGLAGGPSYNEQFF. The CDR3 bases are TGTGCCACCAACCGAGTGGCTGGACTAGCGGGGGGCCCTTCCTACAATGAGCAGTTCTTC.